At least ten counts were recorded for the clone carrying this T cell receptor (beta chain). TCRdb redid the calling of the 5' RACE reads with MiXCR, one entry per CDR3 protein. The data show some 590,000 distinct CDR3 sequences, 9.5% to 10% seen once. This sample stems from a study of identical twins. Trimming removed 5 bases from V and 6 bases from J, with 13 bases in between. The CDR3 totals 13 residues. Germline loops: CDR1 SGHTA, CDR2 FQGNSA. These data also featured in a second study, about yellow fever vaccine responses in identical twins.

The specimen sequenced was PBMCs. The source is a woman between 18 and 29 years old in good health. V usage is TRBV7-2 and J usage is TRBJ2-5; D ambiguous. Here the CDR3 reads CASSPSQFQTQYF. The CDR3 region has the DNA TGTGCCAGCAGCCCCTCCCAGTTCCAGACCCAGTACTTC.